These 26 T cell receptor beta chains originate from one sample sequenced in a study of T cell responses to AZD1222 COVID-19 vaccine. Generated by immunoSEQ multiplex PCR, the TCRdb table keeps only in-frame clones and is missing some. This table has 25,000 to 35,000 clones, about nine tenths appearing once. The sequencing here drew on peripheral blood, taken on day 0 of AZD1222 vaccination. The receptors stem from an adult in good health.

The chain combines TRBV6-5 with TRBJ1-1, with D possibly being TRBD1 (5 bases). This CDR3 comprises 14 residues. V lost 7 bases and J lost 5, with 17 bases in between. From germline, CDR1 is MNHEY and CDR2 SVGAGI. The DNA for the CDR3 is TGTGCCAGCAACTTATTGGGGGGTAAGACTGAAGCTTTCTTT. This codes for CASNLLGGKTEAFF.

The chain employs TRBV11-2 and TRBJ2-7; TRBD2 is a possible D gene (7 bases). CDR1 and CDR2 from the germline V gene are SGHAT and FQNNGV. CDR3 length: 15 residues. Trimming stripped 5 bases from V and 0 bases from J, with 14 bases between. The CDR3 DNA sequence: TGTGCCAGCAGCCCTCTGAGGGGGGGCTCCTACGAGCAGTACTTC. As protein: CASSPLRGGSYEQYF.

The V call is TRBV29-1, the J call TRBJ2-7; 12 bases are a match to TRBD1. The CDR3 runs 17 residues. The V segment lost 5 bases and the J segment 7 bases; nucleotides outside the gene matches: 18. Germline lookup yields CDR1 SQVTM and CDR2 ANQGSEA. The CDR3 region is CSVKPGQGALEPREQYF. CDR3 DNA sequence: TGCAGCGTTAAACCGGGACAGGGGGCCCTAGAACCACGGGAGCAGTACTTC.

The genes are TRBV16 and TRBJ2-7; D is unresolved. V dropped 2 bases and J dropped 2 bases, with 7 bases sitting between them. Germline V lookup: CDR1 KGHSY, CDR2 FQNENV. There are 13 residues in the CDR3. CDR3 bases: TGTGCCAGCAGCCAAGGGATAACCTACGAGCAGTACTTC. Its protein is CASSQGITYEQYF.

The chain recombines TRBV28 with TRBJ2-7, with D hard to call. Trimming left V 7 bases short and J 3 bases short, with 16 bases between. Germline CDR1 reads MDHEN; CDR2 reads SYDVKM. The CDR3 spans 14 residues. CDR3 sequence (DNA): TGTGCCAGCACTCCCCCGGGCGCCGTCTACGAGCAGTACTTC. Translating it yields CASTPPGAVYEQYF.

The chain uses TRBV28 and TRBJ2-7; 11 nucleotides match TRBD2. There are 15 residues in the CDR3. The junction had 8 bases not matched to a gene; V was cut back by 6 bases and J by 4 bases. The germline V gene encodes CDR1 MDHEN and CDR2 SYDVKM. The CDR3 bases are TGTGCCAGCAGGCCAACTAGCGGGAGTCGGTACGAGCAGTACTTC. Protein product: CASRPTSGSRYEQYF.

This chain connects TRBV28 to TRBJ2-6; 7 nucleotides line up with TRBD1. The CDR3 has 20 residues. Losses at the gene ends were 3 bases for V and 1 base for J; bases not matched to a gene: 15. Germline-derived CDR1 and CDR2 are MDHEN and SYDVKM. CDR3 in DNA: TGTGCCAGCAGTTTTCGGCTTATTGGGACAGTTCTTTCTGGGGCCAACGTCCTGACTTTC. Translated: CASSFRLIGTVLSGANVLTF.

V gene TRBV4-1 combines with J gene TRBJ2-1; TRBD1 matches 7 bases. Trimming took 4 bases from V and 6 from J; bases not matched to a gene: 6. Germline V gene lookup returns CDR1 MGHRA and CDR2 YSYEKL. CDR3 size: 14 residues. CDR3 in amino acids: CASSRSGTVNEQFF. The DNA of the CDR3 is TGCGCCAGCAGCCGATCCGGGACAGTCAATGAGCAGTTCTTC.

V gene TRBV27 combines with J gene TRBJ1-1, with TRBD1 matching 8 bases. The V segment lost 5 bases and the J segment 1 base; nucleotides outside the gene matches: 0. Looked up from germline, CDR1 is MNHEY and CDR2 is SMNVEV (reference sequence). CDR3 length: 13 residues. The CDR3 region has the DNA TGTGCCAGCAGTGACAGGGGGAACACTGAAGCTTTCTTT. This encodes CASSDRGNTEAFF.

The gene calls are TRBV19 and TRBJ1-1; D unclear. The V end was cut by 3 bases, the J end by 1 base, with 12 bases between. The CDR3 covers 15 residues. The germline V gene has CDR1 LNHDA and CDR2 SQIVND (reference sequence). Here the CDR3 reads CASSIRGLPNTEAFF. The CDR3, as DNA: TGTGCCAGTAGTATTCGCGGACTCCCGAACACTGAAGCTTTCTTT.

The chain has TRBV9 and TRBJ2-7; 7 positions agree with TRBD2. Unmatched junction bases numbered 4, after V lost 1 base and J lost 3 bases. The CDR3 runs 14 residues. Germline CDR1 reads SGDLS; CDR2 reads YYNGEE. In nucleotides, the CDR3 is TGTGCCAGCAGCGTATCTAGCGGAAACTACGAGCAGTACTTC. Amino acid sequence: CASSVSSGNYEQYF.

This rearrangement joins TRBV6-5 to TRBJ1-1, with TRBD1 as a possible D gene (6 bases). Germline loops: CDR1 MNHEY, CDR2 SVGAGI. This CDR3 comprises 13 residues. V was trimmed by 7 bases and J by 5 bases, leaving 14 bases between them. CDR3 sequence (DNA): TGTGCCAGCACCGTTAAGGGGGATACTGAAGCTTTCTTT. This sequence encodes CASTVKGDTEAFF.

V is TRBV19 and J is TRBJ2-1; 9 positions match TRBD2. Germline V lookup: CDR1 LNHDA, CDR2 SQIVND (reference sequence). The trim removed 6 bases at V and 2 bases at J, leaving 8 bases unmatched. This CDR3 spans 16 amino acids. The CDR3 loop reads CASRPIAGAAYNEQFF. The CDR3 nucleotides read TGTGCCAGTAGACCGATAGCGGGGGCAGCCTACAATGAGCAGTTCTTC.

This clone was counted once. J is TRBJ2-2 and V is TRBV18; 7 bases line up with TRBD2. V dropped 3 bases and J dropped 3; count of bases not matched to a gene: 7. The CDR3 consists of 16 residues. The germline V gene has CDR1 KGHSH and CDR2 LQKENI. The CDR3 DNA sequence: TGTGCCAGCTCACCCTCTCGCGGGGGTGACACCGGGGAGCTGTTTTTT. Amino acid sequence: CASSPSRGGDTGELFF.

The V gene is TRBV11-2, the J gene TRBJ2-3; tentatively, D is TRBD1 or TRBD2 (5 bases each). This CDR3 spans 15 amino acids. Trimming cost V 5 bases and J 7 bases, with 19 bases left between them. Germline CDR1 is SGHAT and CDR2 is FQNNGV. CDR3 sequence: CASSRLGVGWNTQYF. The CDR3 bases are TGTGCCAGCAGCCGTTTGGGGGTGGGGTGGAATACGCAGTATTTT.

The chain couples TRBV6-6 to TRBJ1-5; 9 bases are shared with TRBD1. The CDR3 runs to 17 residues. CDR1 and CDR2 (germline): MNHNY, SVGAGI (reference sequence). J gave up 4 bases and V 5 bases, and 12 bases lay outside the gene matches. The chain's CDR3 is CASSPPGQGTLNQPQHF. CDR3 DNA sequence: TGTGCCAGCAGTCCACCGGGACAGGGCACCCTTAATCAGCCCCAGCATTTT.

The rearrangement uses TRBV4-1 and TRBJ1-1; 12 bases match TRBD1. From germline, CDR1 is MGHRA and CDR2 YSYEKL. Trimming cost V 7 bases and J 5 bases; bases outside gene matches: 17. The CDR3 runs to 18 residues. The CDR3 bases are TGCGCCAGCACCAAAAACCGGGACAGGGGGCGCGAATCTACTGAAGCTTTCTTT. Residues: CASTKNRDRGRESTEAFF.

V is TRBV5-1 and J is TRBJ2-7; D not certain. From germline, CDR1 is SGHRS and CDR2 YFSETQ. Deletions cut 4 bases from V and 3 bases from J, with 8 bases between. This CDR3 region has 12 residues. The CDR3 protein is CASSLNLYEQYF. CDR3 coding DNA: TGCGCCAGCAGCCTCAACCTCTACGAGCAGTACTTC.

This sequence joins TRBV7-8 and TRBJ1-1; D gene unclear. Germline V CDR1 and CDR2: SGHVS, FQNEAQ. V gave up 3 bases and J gave up 1 base, with 9 bases separating them. This CDR3 is built from 14 residues. In nucleotides, the CDR3 is TGTGCCAGCAGCTTGGGGTATACGAACACTGAAGCTTTCTTT. Its protein is CASSLGYTNTEAFF.

This chain links TRBV11-2 with TRBJ2-7; the match to TRBD1 covers 11 bases. Germline-derived CDR1 and CDR2 are SGHAT and FQNNGV. Germline trimming cut 5 bases from V and 5 bases from J; bases unmatched to any gene: 8. CDR3 length: 15 amino acids. The CDR3 spells CASSRTGTGGNEQYF. The CDR3 DNA is TGTGCCAGCAGCCGAACCGGGACAGGGGGTAACGAGCAGTACTTC. The whole variable domain, remainder taken from reference TRBV11-2 and TRBJ2-7, is EAGVAQSPRYKIIEKRQSVAFWCNPISGHATLYWYQQILGQGPKLLIQFQNNGVVDDSQLPKDRFSAERLKGVDSTLKIQPAKLEDSAVYLCASSRTGTGGNEQYFGPGTRLTVT.

This clone was recorded once. V gene TRBV7-2 combines with J gene TRBJ1-3; D gene unclear. The CDR3 spans 15 residues. The V end lost 2 bases, the J end lost 2 bases, and 10 bases lay between the germline ends. The germline V gene encodes CDR1 SGHTA and CDR2 FQGNSA. This CDR3 is CASSLLRPPGNTIYF. The CDR3 DNA reads as TGTGCCAGCAGCTTATTGAGGCCTCCTGGAAACACCATATATTTT.

This chain joins TRBV6-5 and TRBJ2-5; D remains unclear. The CDR3 length is 14 residues. Germline values: CDR1 MNHEY, CDR2 SVGAGI. Trimming pared 6 bases from V and 2 bases from J, leaving 13 bases between. The CDR3 DNA sequence: TGTGCCAGCAGCCCCGCAACATTTCAAGAGACCCAGTACTTC. Its protein is CASSPATFQETQYF.

The V and J genes are TRBV29-1 and TRBJ1-1, with TRBD1 identical over 9 bases. J gave up 0 bases and V 8 bases, and 7 bases lay outside the gene matches. CDR1 is SQVTM, CDR2 ANQGSEA, per germline. This CDR3 contains 14 residues. CDR3 region: CSFQGQGMNTEAFF. CDR3 bases: TGCAGCTTTCAGGGACAGGGCATGAACACTGAAGCTTTCTTT. The whole variable domain, filled in from reference TRBV29-1 and TRBJ1-1, reads SAVISQKPSRDICQRGTSLTIQCQVDSQVTMMFWYRQQPGQSLTLIATANQGSEATYESGFVIDKFPISRPNLTFSTLTVSNMSPEDSSIYLCSFQGQGMNTEAFFGQGTRLTVV.

CDR3: CASSQDPSGTGSYEQYF. For the CDR3, the DNA is TGCGCCAGCAGCCAAGATCCCAGCGGGACAGGCTCCTACGAGCAGTACTTC. The chain uses TRBV4-3 and TRBJ2-7; TRBD1 is a possible D gene (8 bases). Trimming pared 0 bases from V and 0 bases from J, leaving 15 bases between. CDR3 length: 17 amino acids. Germline loops: CDR1 LGHNA, CDR2 YSLEER.

This chain uses TRBV7-2 with TRBJ2-4; a possible D gene is TRBD1 (6 bases). Deletions cut 4 bases from V and 15 bases from J, with 31 bases between. The CDR3 length is 17 residues. CDR1 SGHTA and CDR2 FQGNSA come from the germline V gene. DNA of the CDR3: TGTGCCAGCAGCTCAGGGGTAGGAGCGATTCAAGCCACGCTTGGGTACTTC. Translation gives CASSSGVGAIQATLGYF.

This clone was observed a single time. The chain uses TRBV3-1 (or the pseudogene TRBV3-2) and TRBJ1-6, with 8 bases lining up with TRBD1. Per the germline V gene, CDR1 is LGHDT and CDR2 is YNNKEL (reference sequence). V trimming: 3 bases; J trimming: 6 bases; junction bases outside the gene matches: 4. The CDR3 is 15 amino acids. DNA for the CDR3: TGTGCCAGCAGCCAGCTGGACAGGGTTAATTCACCCCTCCACTTT. As protein: CASSQLDRVNSPLHF.